Reported below is one T cell receptor beta chain. Assay: immunoSEQ multiplex PCR; the TCRdb copy retains only in-frame clones and omits some. The top ten clones hold 5.5% of a sample with 120,000 to 150,000 clones, 80% to 85% of them seen once. This entry comes from a study of blood T cell repertoires in COVID-19. Across the whole study: Some COVID-19 samples were acute and others convalescent; all came from the United States, Italy and Spain.

Individuals aged roughly 18 to 90 years were recruited from about two dozen US areas. Researchers sorted participants into cohorts using their self-reported clinical history. The material sequenced was PBMCs or T cells enriched from blood (not recorded which). The source is a middle-aged man with acute COVID-19.

CDR3 bases: TGCAGCGGGACTAGCGGGGGGCCCAATGAGCAGTTCTTC. This encodes CSGTSGGPNEQFF. The chain combines TRBV29-1 with TRBJ2-1, with TRBD2 identical over 14 bases. This CDR3 has 13 amino acids. The V gene end was trimmed by 7 bases and the J gene end by 6 bases; junction bases not matched to a gene: 2. Germline CDR1 reads SQVTM; CDR2 reads ANQGSEA.